A selection of T cell receptor beta chains follows, all from one sample in a study of blood T cell repertoires in COVID-19. TCRdb keeps only in-frame clones here, not all; method: immunoSEQ multiplex PCR. The top ten hold about a tenth of the sample, which has approximately 130,000 clones, 70% to 80% seen once. What was sequenced was peripheral blood. These receptors all stem from a human donor in a cohort sampled during active COVID-19. The CDR3 runs from the conserved cysteine through the conserved F or W. Clone size is not always given. Where it is, it says once, few, many or a class for expanded clones.

size: .; V: TRBV6-5; CDR3: CASSYRGGDTQYF
size: .; V: TRBV2; CDR3: CASSAEGQGNSPLHF
size: .; V: TRBV5-8; CDR3: CASSWARQGARGYSNQPQHF
size: .; V: TRBV12-3/TRBV12-4; CDR3: CASRGDSGHEQYF
size: few; V: TRBV14; CDR3: CASSPGQGASYGYTF
size: .; V: TRBV30; CDR3: CAHQPGLGLSEQYF
size: .; V: TRBV30; CDR3: CAWRRGGGHTIYF
size: .; V: TRBV28; CDR3: CASSSNYGYTF
size: .; V: TRBV4-1; CDR3: CASSPSSTPGVRYTF
size: .; V: TRBV2; CDR3: CASCIPGGRQETQYF
size: .; V: TRBV7-3; CDR3: CASSTHSTGVRTEAFF
size: .; V: TRBV14; CDR3: CASSSTGNQPQHF
size: .; V: TRBV7-9; CDR3: CASSLEFGAPRTEAFF
size: .; V: TRBV28; CDR3: CASSLIRGHSNQPQHF
size: .; V: TRBV2; CDR3: CASSEVGRGSPLHF
size: .; V: TRBV19; CDR3: CASSAGRGEKLFF
size: .; V: TRBV30; CDR3: CAWTSGTDNEKLFF
size: .; V: TRBV6-5; CDR3: CASSSTGGTDTQYF
size: .; V: TRBV19; CDR3: CASSIVPGQGEGRNGYTF
size: .; V: TRBV27; CDR3: CASRKRGTGELFF
size: .; V: TRBV6-1; CDR3: CASSEAPLTGQGATKNIQYF
size: .; V: TRBV13; CDR3: CASSLQGSLPKQYF
size: .; V: TRBV11-2; CDR3: CASSFYLTGDDEQFF
size: .; V: TRBV19; CDR3: CASSFRQEREAFF
size: few; V: TRBV27; CDR3: CASSILAGRTDTQYF
size: .; V: TRBV19; CDR3: CASRRGLGPTPLTF
size: few; V: TRBV10-2; CDR3: CASRSDRGRPEAFF
size: .; V: TRBV10-3; CDR3: CAITLSGGPTDTQYF
size: few; V: TRBV13; CDR3: CASSLDSATNEKLFF
size: .; V: TRBV7-9; CDR3: CASSLEEGAQYF
size: .; V: TRBV6-5; CDR3: CASSKQASGYTF
size: .; V: TRBV9; CDR3: CASSPPGGHIQETQYF
size: .; V: TRBV19; CDR3: CASSIGGGAGNEQFF
size: few; V: TRBV6-6; CDR3: CASGGQGALGYTF